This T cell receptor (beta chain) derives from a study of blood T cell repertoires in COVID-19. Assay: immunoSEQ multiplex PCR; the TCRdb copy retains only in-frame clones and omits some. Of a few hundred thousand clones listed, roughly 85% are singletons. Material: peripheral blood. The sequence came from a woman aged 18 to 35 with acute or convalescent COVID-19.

The CDR3 reads CASSELYAGSWQPQHF. The CDR3 DNA follows: TGTGCCAGCAGTGAACTATACGCGGGGAGCTGGCAGCCCCAGCATTTT. The rearrangement joins TRBV6-1 to TRBJ1-5, with unresolved D. This CDR3 contains 16 residues. Trimming pared 2 bases from V and 7 bases from J, leaving 18 bases between. Germline CDR1 MNHNS, CDR2 SASEGT.